Below, 28 T cell receptor beta chains from the same sample are listed, as sequenced in a study of EBV T-cell therapy then PD-1 blockade in nasopharyngeal carcinoma. Sequencing was performed with immunoSEQ multiplex PCR; in TCRdb, only in-frame clones are kept and a portion is missing. The table lists roughly 21,000 clones, over 75% of them singletons. Their specific antigens are unknown. Treatment denoted: AdE1-LMPpoly-expanded autologous EBV-specific T-cell therapy followed by anti-PD-1 nivolumab. The specimen comprised CD8+ T cells from blood, sampled around day 60 from a patient whose treatment included autologous EBV-specific T cells and nivolumab. All receptors derive from a man in his forties with nasopharyngeal carcinoma.

Ten or more counts support this clone. The CDR3 nucleotides read TGCGCCAGCAGCCAAGACGCAGGGCAGAATCCTAATGAAAAACTGTTTTTT. Its protein product is CASSQDAGQNPNEKLFF. J is TRBJ1-4 and V is TRBV4-1, with D perhaps TRBD1 (5 bases). Trimming shortened V by 0 bases and J by 3 bases, and 14 bases separated the two germline ends. This CDR3 contains 17 residues. Germline CDR1 reads MGHRA; CDR2 reads YSYEKL.

This clone has only one observation. V gene TRBV5-5 combines with J gene TRBJ2-5; D is uncertain. This CDR3 has 14 residues. Germline lookup yields CDR1 SGHKS and CDR2 YYEKEE (reference sequence). Trimming took off 1 base at V and 1 base at J, with 8 bases between the two ends. The CDR3 loop is CASSLYRTQETQYF. In nucleotides, the CDR3 is TGTGCCAGCAGCTTGTACCGGACCCAAGAGACCCAGTACTTC.

The rearrangement joins TRBV6-4 to TRBJ2-1, with D perhaps matching TRBD1 (6 bases). Trimming shortened V by 2 bases and J by 6 bases, and 11 bases separated the two germline ends. Germline values: CDR1 MRHNA, CDR2 SNTAGT. The CDR3 totals 14 residues. CDR3 nucleotide sequence: TGTGCCAGCAGTGACGGGAGAGGGGGCAATGAGCAGTTCTTC. Its translation is CASSDGRGGNEQFF.

The chain combines TRBV7-2 with TRBJ1-6; a weak D match, TRBD1 (5 bases). V was shortened by 4 bases and J by 4 bases, with 23 bases between the two germline ends. Germline CDR1 reads SGHTA; CDR2 reads FQGNSA. The CDR3 is made up of 19 amino acids. CDR3 nucleotide sequence: TGTGCCAGCAGCTACAACATTGGGGCAGGGTCGGCGTATAATTCACCCCTCCACTTT. Amino acid sequence: CASSYNIGAGSAYNSPLHF.

The gene calls are TRBV3-1 (or the pseudogene TRBV3-2) and TRBJ2-4; TRBD2 might be the D (5 bases). Trimming took off 8 bases at V and 1 base at J, with 6 bases between the two ends. CDR3 length: 12 residues. The germline gives CDR1 LGHDT, CDR2 YNNKEL (reference sequence). Written as DNA, the CDR3 is TGTGCCAGCCGGGATGCCAAAAACATTCAGTACTTC. Encoded protein: CASRDAKNIQYF.

V and J are TRBV5-1 and TRBJ2-5, with D hard to call. The germline V and J ends were trimmed by 3 bases and 1 base, with 10 bases remaining between them. This CDR3 has 14 amino acids. Germline V gene lookup returns CDR1 SGHRS and CDR2 YFSETQ. CDR3: CASSSLDPQETQYF. CDR3 coding DNA: TGCGCCAGCAGCTCTTTAGACCCCCAAGAGACCCAGTACTTC.

CDR3 protein: CASSLRQGSFSSYEQYF. DNA of the CDR3: TGTGCCAGCAGCTTGAGACAGGGTTCATTTAGCTCCTACGAGCAGTACTTC. This chain links TRBV7-6 with TRBJ2-7; 7 bases are a match to TRBD1. Trimming cost V 3 bases and J 0 bases; bases outside gene matches: 11. In germline, CDR1 is SGHVS, CDR2 FNYEAQ. The CDR3 is made up of 17 amino acids. The entire variable domain, with the rest obtained from reference TRBV7-6 and TRBJ2-7, is as follows: GAGVSQSPRYKVTKRGQDVALRCDPISGHVSLYWYRQALGQGPEFLTYFNYEAQQDKSGLPNDRFSAERPEGSISTLTIQRTEQRDSAMYRCASSLRQGSFSSYEQYFGPGTRLTVT.

V and J are TRBV27 and TRBJ2-2, with 10 bases that match TRBD1. The CDR3 is made up of 19 amino acids. The germline CDR1 and CDR2 sequences are MNHEY and SMNVEV (reference sequence). V lost 7 bases to trimming and J lost 0 bases; unmatched junction nucleotides: 14. The CDR3 sequence is CASTSAWDRGSANTGELFF. The DNA for the CDR3 is TGTGCCAGCACCTCAGCGTGGGACAGGGGATCCGCGAACACCGGGGAGCTGTTTTTT.

This clone appeared once. This sequence joins TRBV20-1 and TRBJ2-3; 9 bases line up with TRBD2. The CDR3 runs 13 residues. Trimming took 3 bases from V and 11 from J; bases not matched to a gene: 9. Germline values: CDR1 DFQATT, CDR2 SNEGSKA (reference sequence). The CDR3 DNA is TGCAGTGCTAGTGTCGCGGGGGGGCCTGGGCAGTATTTT. Translated, it gives CSASVAGGPGQYF.

CDR3 protein: CASSVGGSGASYNEQFF. The CDR3 bases are TGTGCCAGCAGCGTAGGGGGTAGCGGGGCCTCCTACAATGAGCAGTTCTTC. This chain joins TRBV9 and TRBJ2-1; 8 nucleotides match TRBD2. CDR3 length: 17 amino acids. Losses at the gene ends were 0 bases for V and 0 bases for J; bases not matched to a gene: 5. CDR1 is SGDLS, CDR2 YYNGEE, per germline.

The chain couples TRBV27 to TRBJ1-6, with D maybe TRBD1 (5 bases). Germline CDR1 MNHEY, CDR2 SMNVEV (reference sequence). Trimming cost V 4 bases and J 9 bases, with 16 bases left between them. This CDR3 region has 15 residues. The chain's CDR3 is CASSYRDALGSPLHF. CDR3 DNA: TGTGCCAGCAGTTACCGGGACGCCTTGGGTTCACCCCTCCACTTT.

The chain links TRBV30 to TRBJ1-5; D not resolved. Trimming pared 0 bases from V and 4 bases from J, leaving 13 bases between. CDR3 length: 15 amino acids. Germline-derived CDR1 and CDR2 are GTSNPN and SVGIG (reference sequence). Written as DNA, the CDR3 is TGTGCCTGGAGTGTATACACCTCCGGAAATCAGCCCCAGCATTTT. Amino acid sequence: CAWSVYTSGNQPQHF.

The V and J genes are TRBV6-5 and TRBJ1-2; possibly TRBD1 for D (5 bases). The germline gives CDR1 MNHEY, CDR2 SVGAGI. The ends were cut back, 0 bases at V and 4 bases at J, with 12 bases in the middle. The CDR3 length is 15 residues. CDR3 nucleotides: TGTGCCAGCAGTTACTCACCAGGGCCGGGCTATGGCTACACCTTC. Residues: CASSYSPGPGYGYTF.

V gene TRBV4-3 combines with J gene TRBJ1-3; 10 nucleotides match TRBD1. The CDR3 is 16 residues long. CDR1 and CDR2 (germline): LGHNA, YSLEER. Germline trimming cut 2 bases from V and 3 bases from J; bases unmatched to any gene: 4. The CDR3 loop is CASSQRQGALGNTIYF. The CDR3 DNA sequence: TGCGCCAGCAGCCAAAGACAGGGGGCACTTGGAAACACCATATATTTT.

The genes are TRBV7-9 and TRBJ2-1; D is ambiguous. The V and J ends lost 5 bases and 1 base respectively, with 18 bases between them. Germline V gene data show CDR1 as SEHNR and CDR2 as FQNEAQ (reference sequence). The CDR3 runs to 17 residues. CDR3: CASSPEGWGRSYNEQFF. The CDR3 DNA reads TGTGCCAGCAGCCCCGAAGGCTGGGGTAGGTCCTACAATGAGCAGTTCTTC.

This chain joins TRBV5-4 and TRBJ2-2; 7 nucleotides line up with TRBD2. The junction had 4 bases not matched to a gene; V was cut back by 2 bases and J by 3 bases. CDR1 SGHNT and CDR2 YYREEE come from the germline V gene (reference sequence). The CDR3 covers 15 residues. CDR3 residues: CASSFGGGYTGELFF. The DNA for the CDR3 is TGTGCCAGCAGCTTCGGCGGGGGATACACCGGGGAGCTGTTTTTT.

J is TRBJ1-6 and V is TRBV4-1; D is unresolved. CDR1 is MGHRA and CDR2 is YSYEKL in the germline V gene. The CDR3 sequence is 15 residues long. The V end was cut by 5 bases, the J end by 6 bases, with 14 bases between. The CDR3: CASSLRRTFNSPLHF. DNA of the CDR3: TGCGCCAGCAGCTTACGACGGACCTTTAATTCACCCCTCCACTTT.

This clone was observed once. The V and J genes are TRBV28 and TRBJ1-5; no clear D. Per germline, CDR1 MDHEN and CDR2 SYDVKM. CDR3 length equals 12 residues. The germline V and J ends were trimmed by 7 bases and 9 bases, with 13 bases remaining between them. CDR3 bases: TGTGCCAGCACTTCCCAGCGGGGGCCCCAGCATTTT. This gives the protein CASTSQRGPQHF.

V gene TRBV27 combines with J gene TRBJ2-7; D gene ambiguous. The CDR3 sequence is 17 residues long. The V and J ends lost 0 bases and 7 bases respectively, with 22 bases between them. Germline CDR1 reads MNHEY; CDR2 reads SMNVEV (reference sequence). The CDR3 DNA sequence: TGTGCCAGCAGTTTATCTCCCCGCTCACGGGCGACCGGGGAGCAGTACTTC. Translation gives CASSLSPRSRATGEQYF.

Judged by abundance, this clone is medium-sized. The chain uses TRBV27 and TRBJ1-2; TRBD1 matches at 8 bases. After removal of 5 bases from V and 1 base from J, the junction contained 9 bases not matched to a gene. CDR1 is MNHEY and CDR2 is SMNVEV in the germline V gene (reference sequence). The CDR3 is 16 amino acids. Written as DNA, the CDR3 is TGTGCCAGCAGTGATAGGACAGGGATATTTAACTATGGCTACACCTTC. Its protein product is CASSDRTGIFNYGYTF.

This clone is medium-sized. This rearrangement joins TRBV18 to TRBJ1-2; D ambiguous. The CDR3 has 16 residues. Germline values: CDR1 KGHSH, CDR2 LQKENI. Trimming stripped 0 bases from V and 6 bases from J, with 17 bases between. CDR3 DNA sequence: TGTGCCAGCTCACCACCAATGTGGGAGGGAGGCGATGGCTACACCTTC. Protein sequence: CASSPPMWEGGDGYTF.

The chain links TRBV28 to TRBJ2-3; 13 positions match TRBD2. CDR1 MDHEN and CDR2 SYDVKM come from the germline V gene. The CDR3 is 18 residues long. The trim removed 5 bases at V and 1 base at J, leaving 9 bases unmatched. The CDR3 DNA is TGTGCCAGCAGTCCCCGGACTAGCGGGAGATTCCGCACAGATACGCAGTATTTT. It translates to CASSPRTSGRFRTDTQYF.

The chain carries TRBV9 and TRBJ1-4; 8 nucleotides match TRBD1. Germline assignment: CDR1 SGDLS and CDR2 YYNGEE. J was trimmed by 7 bases and V by 0 bases; bases with no gene match: 5. This CDR3 region has 15 residues. The CDR3, as DNA: TGTGCCAGCAGCGTAGGACAGGGGAATGCTGAAAAACTGTTTTTT. This codes for CASSVGQGNAEKLFF.

The CDR3 protein is CASSTGGGANEKLFF. The CDR3 region has the DNA TGTGCCAGCAGCACTGGAGGGGGTGCTAATGAAAAACTGTTTTTT. J is TRBJ1-4 and V is TRBV5-6, with D possibly being TRBD1 (6 bases). Looked up from germline, CDR1 is SGHDT and CDR2 is YYEEEE. The CDR3 covers 15 residues. With 4 bases removed from V and 3 bases from J, the gap between germline ends came to 13 bases.

J is TRBJ2-5 and V is TRBV6-2 or TRBV6-3; 7 bases are shared with TRBD2. Germline V lookup: CDR1 MNHEY, CDR2 SVGEGT. This CDR3 has 17 amino acids. The V and J ends lost 6 bases and 2 bases, in that order; junction bases with no gene match: 15. The CDR3 DNA is TGTGCCAGCAGCCCCCTCGGGACGACAGCGGGACAAGAGACCCAGTACTTC. Encoded protein: CASSPLGTTAGQETQYF.

The chain joins TRBV4-2 to TRBJ1-2; no definite D call. The CDR3 loop spans 11 amino acids. Germline CDR1 is LGHNA and CDR2 is YNFKEQ. Trimming pared 0 bases from V and 14 bases from J, leaving 10 bases between. The CDR3 region has the DNA TGTGCCAGCAGCCAAGATCCCTACTGGACCTTC. Amino acid sequence: CASSQDPYWTF.

The CDR3 is CASSGPGQGFADTQYF. In DNA form, the CDR3 reads TGTGCCAGCAGCGGACCGGGACAGGGGTTTGCAGATACGCAGTATTTT. The rearrangement joins TRBV9 to TRBJ2-3; 10 bases agree with TRBD1. The CDR3 spans 16 residues. The germline V gene has CDR1 SGDLS and CDR2 YYNGEE. The ends lost 3 bases at V and 4 bases at J; junction bases unmatched: 8.

The chain carries TRBV7-9 and TRBJ1-5, with 7 positions matching TRBD1. Germline V gene sequence: CDR1 SEHNR, CDR2 FQNEAQ (reference sequence). After removal of 1 base from V and 0 bases from J, the junction contained 0 bases not matched to a gene. The CDR3 contains 15 residues. For the CDR3, the DNA is TGTGCCAGCAGCTTAGGACAGGGTAGCAATCAGCCCCAGCATTTT. The encoded protein is CASSLGQGSNQPQHF.